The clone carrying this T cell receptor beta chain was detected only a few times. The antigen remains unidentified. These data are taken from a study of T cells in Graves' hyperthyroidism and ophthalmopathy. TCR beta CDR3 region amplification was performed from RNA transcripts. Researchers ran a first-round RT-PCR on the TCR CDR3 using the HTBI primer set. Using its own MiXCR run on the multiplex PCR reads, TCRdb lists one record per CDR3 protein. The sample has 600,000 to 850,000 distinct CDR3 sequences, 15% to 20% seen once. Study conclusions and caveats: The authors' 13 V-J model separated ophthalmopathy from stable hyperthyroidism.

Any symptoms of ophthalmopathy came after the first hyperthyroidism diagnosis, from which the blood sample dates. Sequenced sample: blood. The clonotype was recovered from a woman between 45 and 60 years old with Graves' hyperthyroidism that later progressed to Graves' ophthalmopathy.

This CDR3 reads CASSLQGKSSGNTIYF. The CDR3 region has the DNA TGTGCCAGTAGTCTCCAGGGAAAGAGCTCTGGAAACACCATATATTTT. The chain is built from TRBV19 and TRBJ1-3, with a possible D match to TRBD1 (5 bases). Germline CDR1 reads LNHDA; CDR2 reads SQIVND (reference sequence). The CDR3 extends over 16 amino acids. V was clipped by 5 bases and J by 0 bases, with 14 bases between them.